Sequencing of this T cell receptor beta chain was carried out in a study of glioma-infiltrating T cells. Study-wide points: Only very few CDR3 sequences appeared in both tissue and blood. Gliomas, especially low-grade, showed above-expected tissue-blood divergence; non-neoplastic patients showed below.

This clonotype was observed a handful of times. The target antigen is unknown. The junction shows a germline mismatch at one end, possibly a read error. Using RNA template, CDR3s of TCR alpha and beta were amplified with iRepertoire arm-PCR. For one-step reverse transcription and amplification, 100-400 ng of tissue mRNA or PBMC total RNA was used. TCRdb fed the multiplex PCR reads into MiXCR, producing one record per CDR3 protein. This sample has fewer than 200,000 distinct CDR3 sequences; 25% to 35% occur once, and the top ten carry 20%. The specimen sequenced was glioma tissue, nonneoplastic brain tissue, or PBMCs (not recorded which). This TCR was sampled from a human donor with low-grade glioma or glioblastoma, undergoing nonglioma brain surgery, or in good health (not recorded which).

The DNA for the CDR3 is TGTGCCAGCTCACCCTGGGACAGGGGCTCCCACGAGCAGTACTTC. Translating gives CASSPWDRGSHEQYF. This chain uses TRBV18 with TRBJ2-7, with TRBD1 matching 10 bases. The V gene's germline CDR1 is KGHSH and CDR2 LQKENI. This CDR3 region has 15 residues.